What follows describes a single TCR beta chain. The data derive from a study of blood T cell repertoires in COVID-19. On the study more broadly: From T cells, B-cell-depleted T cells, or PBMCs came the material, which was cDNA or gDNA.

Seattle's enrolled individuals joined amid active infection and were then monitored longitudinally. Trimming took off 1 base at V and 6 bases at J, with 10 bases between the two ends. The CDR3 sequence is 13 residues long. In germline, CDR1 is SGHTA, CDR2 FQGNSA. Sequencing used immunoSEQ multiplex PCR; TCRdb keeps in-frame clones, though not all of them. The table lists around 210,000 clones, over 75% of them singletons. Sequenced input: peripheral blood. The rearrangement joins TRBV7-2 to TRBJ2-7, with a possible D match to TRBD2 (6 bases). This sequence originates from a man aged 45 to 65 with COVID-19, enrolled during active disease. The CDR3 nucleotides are TGTGCCAGCAGCTTAGGACTGACTAGCGAGCAGTACTTC. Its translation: CASSLGLTSEQYF.